The table lists the clone carrying this T cell receptor beta chain with many counts. These data come from a study of T cells in Graves' hyperthyroidism and ophthalmopathy. Amplification of TCR beta CDR3 regions used RNA as the template. RT-PCR in the first round (using the HTBI primer set) targeted the TCR CDR3. TCRdb passed the multiplex PCR reads through MiXCR, listing each CDR3 protein once. There are roughly 630,000 distinct CDR3 sequences in the sample; around a sixth occur only once, and roughly 6.6% lies in the top ten. This receptor was taken from a woman younger than 45 with Graves' hyperthyroidism. Sequenced: blood.

CDR3 in amino acids: CASSNGDQPQHF. In nucleotides, the CDR3 is TGTGCCAGCAGTAACGGGGATCAGCCCCAGCATTTT. This rearrangement joins TRBV12-3 or TRBV12-4 to TRBJ1-5; D gene ambiguous. V was trimmed by 5 bases and J by 5 bases, leaving 7 bases between them. The CDR3 is 12 amino acids.